This entry features one T cell receptor beta chain sequence. The antigen is not known. This specimen belongs to a study of STAT5B mutations in CD4+ large granular lymphocyte leukemia. TCRdb keeps only in-frame clones here, not all; method: immunoSEQ multiplex PCR. This sample has over 25,000 clones; roughly 80% occur once, and the top ten carry approximately 0.29%. Trimming at V came to 4 bases and at J to 4 bases, leaving 10 bases not matched to a gene. There are 16 residues in the CDR3. Germline values: CDR1 SGHRS, CDR2 YFSETQ. General study results and limits: 8/27 top patient clones versus 2/35 control clones were TRBV06-family. No patients shared main leukemic clonotypes, though roughly 25% appeared at low frequency elsewhere. Without HLA matching, higher CD4+ than CD8+ T-LGLL clonality could reflect small sample size.

The chain carries TRBV5-1 and TRBJ2-7; 11 positions match TRBD2. This TCR was sampled from a human donor in good health. The source material was CD4+ T cells from blood buffy coats. This CDR3 is CASSDWETSGGYEQYF. The DNA of the CDR3 is TGCGCCAGCAGCGACTGGGAAACTAGCGGGGGTTACGAGCAGTACTTC.